Sequencing of this T cell receptor beta chain was carried out in a study of beta chain features in type 1 diabetes. Study-wide findings and caveats: In every one of the four CD4+ subsets, TCRB CDR3s were moderately but significantly shorter in Type 1 diabetes patients. VDJ junctions in type 1 diabetes patients carried more deletions and fewer insertions.

Reverse transcribing all isolated RNA meant expressed TCRB transcripts were sequenced. Data came from immunoSEQ multiplex PCR; TCRdb stores just in-frame clones and leaves some out. The sample yields about 740,000 clones, around an eighth seen once. Germline lookup yields CDR1 MNHEY and CDR2 SVGAGI. V was clipped by 3 bases and J by 0 bases, with 12 bases between them. CDR3 length: 15 residues. Notes on this clone: Antigen unknown.

The chain employs TRBV6-5 and TRBJ2-7; perhaps TRBD1 as D (5 bases). The sequence came from a man aged 18 to 29 with type 1 diabetes. Material for sequencing was naive CD4+ T cells from blood. CDR3: CASSYSGINSYEQYF. CDR3 nucleotide sequence: TGTGCCAGCAGTTATTCAGGGATAAACTCCTACGAGCAGTACTTC.